The entry below describes one T cell receptor (beta chain). This entry is derived from a study of blood T cell repertoires in COVID-19. Turning to the study itself: Sites across the United States, Italy and Spain contributed samples from acute and convalescent COVID-19. PBMCs, B-cell-depleted T cells, or T cells provided the cDNA or gDNA that made up the material.

Study processing details: Cell counts per sample came from amplifying reference gene primers. Sequencing was performed with immunoSEQ multiplex PCR; in TCRdb, only in-frame clones are kept and a portion is missing. For V, J and clone size, that table is used; D and trimming come from the DNA. The repertoire holds 250,000 to 300,000 clones, with 70% to 90% as singletons. CDR1 and CDR2 (germline): MGHDK, SYGVNS. V was clipped by 4 bases and J by 5 bases, with 14 bases between them. The CDR3 is made up of 15 amino acids. The specimen sequenced was peripheral blood. This TCR was sampled from a man aged 25 to 40 with active or convalescent COVID-19. V is TRBV25-1 and J is TRBJ1-4; D gene ambiguous. This CDR3 is CASSVVGQQNEKLFF. The DNA for the CDR3 is TGTGCCAGCAGTGTCGTGGGCCAGCAGAATGAAAAACTGTTTTTT. Full variable domain (remainder filled in from reference TRBV25-1 and TRBJ1-4): EADIYQTPRYLVIGTGKKITLECSQTMGHDKMYWYQQDPGMELHLIHYSYGVNSTEKGDLSSESTVSRIRTEHFPLTLESARPSHTSQYLCASSVVGQQNEKLFFGSGTQLSVL.